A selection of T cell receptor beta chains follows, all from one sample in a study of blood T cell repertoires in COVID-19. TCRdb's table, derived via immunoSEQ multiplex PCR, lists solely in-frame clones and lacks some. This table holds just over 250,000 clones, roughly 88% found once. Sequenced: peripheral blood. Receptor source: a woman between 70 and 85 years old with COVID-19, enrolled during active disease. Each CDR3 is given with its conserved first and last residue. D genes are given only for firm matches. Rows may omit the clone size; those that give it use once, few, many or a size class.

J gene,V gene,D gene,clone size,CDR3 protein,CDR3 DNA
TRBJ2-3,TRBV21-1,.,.,CASSKRDNGETDTQYF,TGTGCCAGCAGCAAGAGGGACAATGGAGAGACAGATACGCAGTATTTT
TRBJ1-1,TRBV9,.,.,CASSPPDGRGNTEAFF,TGTGCCAGCAGCCCCCCAGACGGGAGGGGGAACACTGAAGCTTTCTTT
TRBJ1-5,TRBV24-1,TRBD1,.,CATSADREVGQPQHF,TGTGCCACCAGTGCGGACAGGGAGGTTGGTCAGCCCCAGCATTTT
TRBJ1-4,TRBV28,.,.,CASRTAINEKLFF,TGTGCCAGCAGGACAGCGATTAATGAAAAACTGTTTTTT
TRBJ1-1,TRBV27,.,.,CASSLKVHFGGRSTEAFF,TGTGCCAGCAGTTTAAAGGTTCACTTCGGGGGGCGAAGCACTGAAGCTTTCTTT
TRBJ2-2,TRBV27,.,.,CASSLRASQASGRELFF,TGTGCCAGCAGTTTAAGGGCCTCACAGGCCTCGGGCCGGGAGCTGTTTTTT
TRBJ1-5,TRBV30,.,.,CAWRGKGGQPQHF,TGTGCCTGGAGAGGTAAGGGAGGCCAGCCCCAGCATTTT
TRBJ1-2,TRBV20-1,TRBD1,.,CSASGTGGLPNYGYTF,TGCAGTGCTAGTGGGACAGGGGGCCTTCCCAACTATGGCTACACCTTC
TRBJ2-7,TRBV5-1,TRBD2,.,CARSWGAGGDEQYF,TGCGCCCGCAGCTGGGGCGCGGGGGGGGACGAGCAGTACTTC
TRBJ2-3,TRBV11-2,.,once,CASSRLTAASTDTQYF,TGTGCCAGCAGCAGACTGACTGCGGCTAGCACAGATACGCAGTATTTT
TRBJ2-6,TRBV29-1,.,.,CIRGRGPSGANVLTF,TGCATCCGTGGCAGGGGACCCTCTGGGGCCAACGTCCTGACTTTC
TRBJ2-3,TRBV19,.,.,CATTGMRTDTQYF,TGTGCCACAACAGGGATGAGGACAGATACGCAGTATTTT
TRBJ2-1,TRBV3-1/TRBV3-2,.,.,CASSQGGHYNEQFF,TGTGCCAGCAGCCAAGGGGGACACTACAATGAGCAGTTCTTC
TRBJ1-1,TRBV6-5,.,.,CASSSIADTEAFF,TGTGCCAGCAGTTCAATAGCGGACACTGAAGCTTTCTTT
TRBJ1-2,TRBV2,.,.,CASSQDLGSEGYTF,TGTGCCAGCAGTCAGGATCTGGGGAGTGAGGGCTACACCTTC
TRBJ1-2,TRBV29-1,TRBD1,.,CSVYTGEGAYGYTF,TGCAGCGTTTATACAGGGGAAGGTGCCTATGGCTACACCTTC
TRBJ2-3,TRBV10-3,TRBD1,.,CATTGTGQDTQYF,TGTGCCACGACCGGGACAGGGCAAGATACGCAGTATTTT
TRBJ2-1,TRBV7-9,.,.,CASSPDSSYNEQFF,TGTGCCAGCAGCCCAGACAGCTCCTACAATGAGCAGTTCTTC
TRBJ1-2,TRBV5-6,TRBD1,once,CASSWGQGLYGYTF,TGTGCCAGCAGCTGGGGACAGGGGCTTTATGGCTACACCTTC
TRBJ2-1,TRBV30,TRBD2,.,CAWSVTGTSGDNEQFF,TGTGCCTGGAGTGTGACCGGGACTAGCGGCGACAATGAGCAGTTCTTC
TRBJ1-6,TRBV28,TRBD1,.,CASSFGDRTNSPLHF,TGTGCCAGCAGTTTCGGGGACAGGACTAATTCACCCCTCCACTTT
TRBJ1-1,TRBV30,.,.,CAWSVDWNTEAFF,TGTGCCTGGAGTGTGGACTGGAACACTGAAGCTTTCTTT
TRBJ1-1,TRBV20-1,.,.,CSASGTLNTEAFF,TGCAGTGCTAGTGGGACACTGAACACTGAAGCTTTCTTT
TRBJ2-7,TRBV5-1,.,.,CASSLVPAGPYEQYF,TGCGCCAGCAGCTTGGTTCCAGCGGGCCCCTACGAGCAGTACTTC
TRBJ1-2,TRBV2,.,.,CASSVGVKIGYTF,TGTGCCAGCAGCGTCGGGGTTAAAATCGGCTACACCTTC
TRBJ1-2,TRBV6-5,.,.,CASRDSYGYTF,TGTGCCAGCAGAGACAGCTATGGCTACACCTTC
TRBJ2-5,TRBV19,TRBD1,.,CASGQGGETQYF,TGTGCCAGTGGACAGGGAGGAGAGACCCAGTACTTC
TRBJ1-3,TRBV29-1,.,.,CSVAVSSGNTIYF,TGCAGCGTTGCGGTGAGCTCTGGAAACACCATATATTTT
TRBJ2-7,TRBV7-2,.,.,CASSRTLLYEQYF,TGTGCCAGCAGCAGGACTCTCCTCTACGAGCAGTACTTC
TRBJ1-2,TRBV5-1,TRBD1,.,CASSIGTGDYGYTF,TGCGCCAGCAGCATCGGGACAGGGGACTATGGCTACACCTTC
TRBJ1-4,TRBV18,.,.,CASSPNGGGLEKLFF,TGTGCCAGCTCACCAAACGGCGGAGGTCTTGAAAAACTGTTTTTT
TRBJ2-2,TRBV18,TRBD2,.,CASSLTPRLAGANTGELFF,TGTGCCAGCTCACTGACCCCCCGACTAGCGGGAGCGAACACCGGGGAGCTGTTTTTT
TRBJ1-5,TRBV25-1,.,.,CASSDGNQPQHF,TGTGCCAGCAGTGACGGCAATCAGCCCCAGCATTTT
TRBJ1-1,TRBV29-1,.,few,CSVRRGDWVNTEAFF,TGCAGCGTCCGCCGGGGAGATTGGGTGAACACTGAAGCTTTCTTT
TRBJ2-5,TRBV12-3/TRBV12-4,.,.,CASSFGQKETQYF,TGTGCCAGCAGTTTCGGACAGAAAGAGACCCAGTACTTC
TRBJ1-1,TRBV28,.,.,CASSYSNTEAFF,TGTGCCAGCAGTTACTCGAACACTGAAGCTTTCTTT
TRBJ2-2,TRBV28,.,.,CASSLAINTGELFF,TGTGCCAGCAGTTTAGCGATTAACACCGGGGAGCTGTTTTTT
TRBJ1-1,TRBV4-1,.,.,CASSQERRDTEAFF,TGCGCCAGCAGCCAAGAACGCAGGGACACTGAAGCTTTCTTT
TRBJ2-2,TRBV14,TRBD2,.,CASSQQRLAGAPDTGELFF,TGTGCCAGCAGCCAACAAAGACTAGCGGGAGCCCCAGACACCGGGGAGCTGTTTTTT
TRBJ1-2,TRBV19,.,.,CASTRRANYGYTF,TGTGCCAGTACCCGGCGGGCGAACTATGGCTACACCTTC
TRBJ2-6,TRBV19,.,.,CASSIRRGSGANVLTF,TGTGCCAGTAGTATACGACGGGGCTCTGGGGCCAACGTCCTGACTTTC